The sequence of this T cell receptor beta chain was determined in a study of T cells in tumors after PD-1 blockade. The overall study: No patient had prior checkpoint blockade, systemic immunosuppression, or radiotherapy within 4 weeks.

The CDR3 is made up of 17 amino acids. CDR1 SEHNR and CDR2 FQNEAQ come from the germline V gene (reference sequence). V dropped 1 base and J dropped 4; count of bases not matched to a gene: 9. Concerning this clone itself: Its cognate antigen is unknown.

General study points: About 45% of tumor TCR clonotypes were also found in blood.

Assay used: immunoSEQ multiplex PCR; TCRdb lists only in-frame clones, some missing. This repertoire shows tens of thousands of clones, approximately 78% found once; its top ten account for roughly 25%. The receptor comes from a human donor with basal cell carcinoma. Sequenced here: PBMCs, sampled before anti-PD-1 treatment. The chain couples TRBV7-9 to TRBJ2-5; 10 bases agree with TRBD2. The CDR3 nucleotides read TGTGCCAGCAGCTTAGTCTCTCTAGCGGGAGTAGGAGAGACCCAGTACTTC. This translates into CASSLVSLAGVGETQYF.